Presented here are 18 T cell receptor beta chains from one specimen sequenced in a study of cytomegalovirus exposure and HLA in healthy donors. Method: immunoSEQ multiplex PCR; TCRdb's copy keeps in-frame clones and lacks some. The sample has some 170,000 clones; approximately 88% are singletons. Sequencing was done on a sample of PBMCs. These receptors all stem from a man aged 25 to 40 in good health and CMV-seropositive.

The chain combines TRBV6-5 with TRBJ2-3, with D unresolved. Germline V lookup: CDR1 MNHEY, CDR2 SVGAGI. The CDR3 is 11 amino acids. Trimming took 6 bases from V and 6 from J, leaving 7 bases between them. The CDR3 sequence: CASSLKDTQYF. The CDR3 region has the DNA TGTGCCAGCAGCCTAAAGGATACGCAGTATTTT.

This clone showed up just a few times. The chain is built from TRBV7-9 and TRBJ1-2; TRBD1 matches at 10 bases. Looked up from germline, CDR1 is SEHNR and CDR2 is FQNEAQ (reference sequence). Germline trimming cut 0 bases from V and 12 bases from J; bases unmatched to any gene: 7. The CDR3 covers 14 residues. The CDR3 DNA reads as TGTGCCAGCAGCTTAGCGGTGACAGGGGGCTGGGACACCTTC. Its translation is CASSLAVTGGWDTF.

The chain carries TRBV19 and TRBJ2-7; possible D gene TRBD2, 6 bases. Germline V gene sequence: CDR1 LNHDA, CDR2 SQIVND (reference sequence). This CDR3 has 13 residues. The V gene lost 6 bases and the J gene lost 3 bases, with 12 bases spanning the gap. The CDR3 bases are TGTGCCAGTAGCCGGGACTCCCGCTACGAGCAGTACTTC. This translates into CASSRDSRYEQYF.

The rearrangement uses TRBV13 and TRBJ1-2, with D possibly TRBD1 on 6 matching bases. The germline V gene encodes CDR1 PRHDT and CDR2 FYEKMQ (reference sequence). V shed 1 base and J shed 7 bases, with 10 bases lying between them. The CDR3 has 13 amino acids. CDR3 sequence (DNA): TGTGCCAGCAGCTTAGCCAGGGGAGTTGGCTACACCTTC. Its protein is CASSLARGVGYTF.

The chain links TRBV19 to TRBJ2-2; TRBD2 matches 11 bases. CDR1 LNHDA and CDR2 SQIVND come from the germline V gene (reference sequence). V shed 6 bases, J shed 6 bases, and the junction held 6 bases outside the gene matches. The CDR3 consists of 15 residues. CDR3 sequence reads: CASRSSGGWAGELFF. CDR3 nucleotide sequence: TGTGCCAGTAGATCTAGCGGGGGGTGGGCCGGGGAGCTGTTTTTT.

This chain joins TRBV7-3 and TRBJ2-3; D unresolved. The CDR3 covers 14 residues. The V gene lost 2 bases and the J gene lost 2 bases, with 8 bases spanning the gap. Per the germline V gene, CDR1 is SGHTA and CDR2 is FQGTGA. The CDR3 DNA sequence: TGTGCCAGCAGCTTACATTTCTACACAGATACGCAGTATTTT. Translation: CASSLHFYTDTQYF.

The chain carries TRBV5-4 and TRBJ2-7; the match to TRBD2 covers 7 bases. The germline gives CDR1 SGHNT, CDR2 YYREEE (reference sequence). V trimming: 1 base; J trimming: 7 bases; junction bases outside the gene matches: 11. The CDR3 totals 15 residues. The CDR3 DNA reads TGTGCCAGCAGCTTGATGCGGGAGCAAACGGGGGAGCAGTACTTC. It specifies CASSLMREQTGEQYF.

This chain connects TRBV27 to TRBJ2-7, with TRBD1 matching over 8 bases. The CDR3 loop spans 15 amino acids. Germline CDR1 is MNHEY and CDR2 is SMNVEV (reference sequence). The junction had 14 bases not matched to a gene; V was cut back by 11 bases and J by 2 bases. The CDR3: CAPRDRTNFTYEQYF. The CDR3 coding sequence is TGTGCCCCAAGGGACAGGACAAATTTTACCTACGAGCAGTACTTC.

V gene TRBV6-5 combines with J gene TRBJ2-5; D is possibly TRBD1 (6 bases). CDR1 and CDR2 (germline): MNHEY, SVGAGI. The CDR3 extends over 15 amino acids. V lost 0 bases to trimming and J lost 5 bases, with 13 bases between them. For the CDR3, the DNA is TGTGCCAGCAGTTACTCAGGGGGTATTGGGGAGACCCAGTACTTC. This translates into CASSYSGGIGETQYF.

The chain uses TRBV28 and TRBJ2-7, with 7 bases fitting TRBD1. The V gene end was trimmed by 5 bases and the J gene end by 5 bases; junction bases not matched to a gene: 6. Germline V gives CDR1 MDHEN, CDR2 SYDVKM. The CDR3 contains 13 residues. The CDR3 is CASSPTGVHEQYF. The CDR3 nucleotides are TGTGCCAGCAGTCCAACAGGGGTCCACGAGCAGTACTTC. Filled out from reference TRBV28 and TRBJ2-7, the complete variable domain reads DVKVTQSSRYLVKRTGEKVFLECVQDMDHENMFWYRQDPGLGLRLIYFSYDVKMKEKGDIPEGYSVSREKKERFSLILESASTNQTSMYLCASSPTGVHEQYFGPGTRLTVT.

This clone was counted only a few times. The V gene is TRBV10-2, the J gene TRBJ2-1, with 7 bases identical to TRBD1. The CDR3 spans 14 residues. Germline V gene sequence: CDR1 WSHSY, CDR2 SAAADI. With 10 bases clipped from V and 7 bases from J, the junction kept 13 bases outside the gene matches. The CDR3 protein is CAMSDREDRNEQFF. CDR3 coding DNA: TGCGCCATGAGCGACAGGGAAGATAGGAATGAGCAGTTCTTC.

The chain combines TRBV19 with TRBJ2-3; possible D gene TRBD2, 6 bases. CDR1 and CDR2 from the germline V gene are LNHDA and SQIVND (reference sequence). This CDR3 has 14 amino acids. Trimming shortened V by 11 bases and J by 2 bases, and 17 bases separated the two germline ends. The CDR3 sequence: CAGGDGEDTDTQYF. The CDR3 DNA reads TGTGCCGGAGGGGACGGGGAAGACACAGATACGCAGTATTTT.

This rearrangement joins TRBV4-1 to TRBJ2-7; the match to TRBD1 covers 9 bases. The germline CDR1 and CDR2 sequences are MGHRA and YSYEKL. The V and J ends lost 2 bases and 5 bases, in that order; junction bases with no gene match: 10. The CDR3 extends over 16 amino acids. The CDR3 sequence: CASSQLLGQGLHEQYF. The CDR3 coding sequence is TGCGCCAGCAGCCAACTATTGGGACAGGGACTGCACGAGCAGTACTTC.

Comments on this clone: Relative to the germline gene, one junction end is altered; a read error may explain this. The V gene is TRBV19, the J gene TRBJ1-5; weak D call: TRBD1 (5 bases). From germline, CDR1 is LNHDA and CDR2 SQIVND (reference sequence). The CDR3 covers 13 residues. The CDR3 sequence is CSSWGGSNQPQHF. CDR3 DNA: TGTTCCAGCTGGGGGGGTAGCAATCAGCCCCAGCATTTT.

The chain has TRBV4-1 and TRBJ2-5; 8 bases line up with TRBD2. Germline V gene sequence: CDR1 MGHRA, CDR2 YSYEKL. This CDR3 region has 15 residues. After removal of 0 bases from V and 11 bases from J, the junction contained 11 bases not matched to a gene. DNA for the CDR3: TGCGCCAGCAGCCAAGATGGAGCGGGAGCCGCCGTGCAGTACTTC. It specifies CASSQDGAGAAVQYF.

V is TRBV28 and J is TRBJ1-2, with D possibly TRBD1 on 5 matching bases. The CDR3 extends over 13 amino acids. The germline V gene encodes CDR1 MDHEN and CDR2 SYDVKM. V gave up 4 bases and J gave up 5 bases, with 11 bases separating them. CDR3 bases: TGTGCCAGCAGTTGGTCCAGGGCTTATGGCTACACCTTC. The encoded protein is CASSWSRAYGYTF.

The chain uses TRBV6-6 and TRBJ1-1, with D perhaps matching TRBD1 (5 bases). The CDR3 extends over 14 amino acids. The ends were cut back, 7 bases at V and 4 bases at J, with 16 bases in the middle. Germline CDR1 MNHNY, CDR2 SVGAGI (reference sequence). CDR3 in DNA: TGTGCCAGCAAAACGGTCTCCAGGGCCACTGAAGCTTTCTTT. Translated: CASKTVSRATEAFF.

This chain links TRBV4-3 with TRBJ2-7; no firm D call. Germline CDR1 is LGHNA and CDR2 is YSLEER. The length of the CDR3 is 14 residues. V lost 0 bases and J 4 bases, leaving 10 bases between the germline ends. In DNA form, the CDR3 reads TGCGCCAGCAGCCAAGATCCTAAAGCTTACGAGCAGTACTTC. It specifies CASSQDPKAYEQYF.